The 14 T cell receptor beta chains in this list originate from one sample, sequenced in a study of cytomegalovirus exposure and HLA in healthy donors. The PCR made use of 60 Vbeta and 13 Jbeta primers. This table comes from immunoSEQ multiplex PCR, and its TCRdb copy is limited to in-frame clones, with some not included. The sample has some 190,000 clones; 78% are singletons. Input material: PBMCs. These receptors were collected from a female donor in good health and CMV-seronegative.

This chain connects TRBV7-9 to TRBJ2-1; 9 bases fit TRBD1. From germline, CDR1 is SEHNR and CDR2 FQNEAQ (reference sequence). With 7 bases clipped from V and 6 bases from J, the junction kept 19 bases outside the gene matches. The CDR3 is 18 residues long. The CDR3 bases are TGTGCCAGCACCCGGACAGGGGCTAGGGGGGCCCAACCCAATGAGCAGTTCTTC. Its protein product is CASTRTGARGAQPNEQFF.

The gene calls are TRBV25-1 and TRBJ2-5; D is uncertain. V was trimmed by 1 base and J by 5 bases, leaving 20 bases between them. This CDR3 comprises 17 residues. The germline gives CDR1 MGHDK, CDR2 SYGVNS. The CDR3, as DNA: TGTGCCAGCAGTGAATGGCGTAAGACATCTTCGCCGGAGACCCAGTACTTC. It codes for CASSEWRKTSSPETQYF.

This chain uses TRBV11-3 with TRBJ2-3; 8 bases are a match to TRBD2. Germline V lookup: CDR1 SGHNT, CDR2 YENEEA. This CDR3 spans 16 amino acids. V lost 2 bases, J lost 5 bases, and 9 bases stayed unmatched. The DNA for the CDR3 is TGTGCCAGCAGCTTACACCAGCGGGGGCCGGGAGATACGCAGTATTTT. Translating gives CASSLHQRGPGDTQYF.

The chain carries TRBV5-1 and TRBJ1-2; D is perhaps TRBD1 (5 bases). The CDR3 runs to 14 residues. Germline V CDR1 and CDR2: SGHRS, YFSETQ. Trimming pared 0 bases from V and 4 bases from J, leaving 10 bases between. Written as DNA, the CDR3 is TGCGCCAGCAGCTTGGAAGGGGTTGGCTATGGCTACACCTTC. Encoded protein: CASSLEGVGYGYTF.

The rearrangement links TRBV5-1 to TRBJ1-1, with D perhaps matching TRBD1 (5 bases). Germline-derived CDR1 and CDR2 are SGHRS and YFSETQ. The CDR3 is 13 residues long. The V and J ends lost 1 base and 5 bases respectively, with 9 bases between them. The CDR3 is CASSLMGGTEAFF. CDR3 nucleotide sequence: TGCGCCAGCAGCTTGATGGGGGGGACTGAAGCTTTCTTT.

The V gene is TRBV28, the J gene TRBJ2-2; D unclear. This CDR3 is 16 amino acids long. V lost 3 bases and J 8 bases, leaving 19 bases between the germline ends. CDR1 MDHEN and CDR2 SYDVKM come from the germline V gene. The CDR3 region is CASSLWQAPTGGELFF. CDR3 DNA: TGTGCCAGCAGTTTGTGGCAGGCCCCCACCGGAGGGGAGCTGTTTTTT. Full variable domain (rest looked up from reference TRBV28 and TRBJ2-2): DVKVTQSSRYLVKRTGEKVFLECVQDMDHENMFWYRQDPGLGLRLIYFSYDVKMKEKGDIPEGYSVSREKKERFSLILESASTNQTSMYLCASSLWQAPTGGELFFGEGSRLTVL.

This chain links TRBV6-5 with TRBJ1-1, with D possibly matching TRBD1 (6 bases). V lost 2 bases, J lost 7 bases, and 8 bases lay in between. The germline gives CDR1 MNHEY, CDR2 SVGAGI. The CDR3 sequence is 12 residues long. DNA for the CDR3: TGTGCCAGCAGTTACGGACAGTATGAAGCTTTCTTT. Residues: CASSYGQYEAFF.

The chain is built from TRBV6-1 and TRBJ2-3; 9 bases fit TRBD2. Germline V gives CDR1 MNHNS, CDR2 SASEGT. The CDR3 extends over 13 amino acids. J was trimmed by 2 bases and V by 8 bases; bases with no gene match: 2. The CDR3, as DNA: TGTGCCAGCGGGACTAGCTACACAGATACGCAGTATTTT. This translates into CASGTSYTDTQYF.

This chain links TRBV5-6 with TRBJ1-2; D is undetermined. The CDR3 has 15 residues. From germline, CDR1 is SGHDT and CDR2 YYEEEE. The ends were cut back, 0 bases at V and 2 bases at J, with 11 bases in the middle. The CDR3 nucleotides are TGTGCCAGCAGCTTGGGCCCAGGTTCGAACTATGGCTACACCTTC. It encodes CASSLGPGSNYGYTF.

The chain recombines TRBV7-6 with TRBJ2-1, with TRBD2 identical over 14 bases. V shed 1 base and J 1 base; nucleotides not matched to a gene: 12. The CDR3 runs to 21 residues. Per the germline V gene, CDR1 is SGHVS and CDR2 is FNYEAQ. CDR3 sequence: CASSLGGLGLAGGPSYNEQFF. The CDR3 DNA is TGTGCCAGCAGCTTAGGGGGTCTCGGACTAGCGGGAGGTCCGTCCTACAATGAGCAGTTCTTC.

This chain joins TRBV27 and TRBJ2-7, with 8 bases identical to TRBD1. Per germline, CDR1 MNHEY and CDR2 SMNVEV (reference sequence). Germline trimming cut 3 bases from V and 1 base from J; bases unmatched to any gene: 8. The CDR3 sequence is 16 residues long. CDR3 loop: CASSFSQGAVSYEQYF. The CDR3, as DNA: TGTGCCAGCAGTTTCTCCCAGGGGGCGGTGTCCTACGAGCAGTACTTC.

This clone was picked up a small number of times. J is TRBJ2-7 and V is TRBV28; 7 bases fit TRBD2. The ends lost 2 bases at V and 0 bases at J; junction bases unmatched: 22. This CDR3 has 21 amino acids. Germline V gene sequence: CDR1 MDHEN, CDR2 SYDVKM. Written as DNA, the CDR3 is TGTGCCAGCAGTTTAGGGTTTCGGCTAGCGGCCAATTCTTCGAGCTCCTACGAGCAGTACTTC. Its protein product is CASSLGFRLAANSSSSYEQYF.

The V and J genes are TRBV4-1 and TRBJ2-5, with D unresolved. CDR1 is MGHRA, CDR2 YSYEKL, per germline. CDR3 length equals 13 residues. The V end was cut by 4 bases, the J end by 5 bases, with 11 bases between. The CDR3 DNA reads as TGCGCCAGCAGCCCCCCCGCAGGCGAGACCCAGTACTTC. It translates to CASSPPAGETQYF.

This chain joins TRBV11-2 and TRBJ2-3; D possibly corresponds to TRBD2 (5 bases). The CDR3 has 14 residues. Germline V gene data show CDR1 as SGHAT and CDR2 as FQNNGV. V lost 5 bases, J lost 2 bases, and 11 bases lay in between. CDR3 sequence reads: CASSKRRTTDTQYF. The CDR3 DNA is TGTGCCAGCAGCAAGCGGCGGACCACAGATACGCAGTATTTT. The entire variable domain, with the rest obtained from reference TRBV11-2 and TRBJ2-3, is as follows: EAGVAQSPRYKIIEKRQSVAFWCNPISGHATLYWYQQILGQGPKLLIQFQNNGVVDDSQLPKDRFSAERLKGVDSTLKIQPAKLEDSAVYLCASSKRRTTDTQYFGPGTRLTVL.